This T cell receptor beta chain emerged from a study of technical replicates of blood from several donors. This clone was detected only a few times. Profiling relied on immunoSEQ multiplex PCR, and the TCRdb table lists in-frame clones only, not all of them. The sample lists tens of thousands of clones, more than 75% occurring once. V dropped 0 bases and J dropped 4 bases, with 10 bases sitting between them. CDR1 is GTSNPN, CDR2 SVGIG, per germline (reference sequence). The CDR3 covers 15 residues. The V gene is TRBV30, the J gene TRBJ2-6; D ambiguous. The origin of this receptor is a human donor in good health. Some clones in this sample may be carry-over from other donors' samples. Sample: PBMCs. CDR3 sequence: CAWSVPVEGANVLTF. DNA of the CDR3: TGTGCCTGGAGTGTACCGGTGGAGGGGGCCAACGTCCTGACTTTC.